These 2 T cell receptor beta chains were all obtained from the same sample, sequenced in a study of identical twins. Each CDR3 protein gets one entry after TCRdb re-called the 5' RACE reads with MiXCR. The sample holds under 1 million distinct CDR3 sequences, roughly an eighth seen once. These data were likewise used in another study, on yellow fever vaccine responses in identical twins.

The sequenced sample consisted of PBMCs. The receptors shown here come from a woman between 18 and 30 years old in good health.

This CDR3 is CASSFSGRAYEQYF. The CDR3 nucleotides are TGTGCCAGCAGCTTTTCCGGGAGGGCCTACGAGCAGTACTTC. This chain joins TRBV7-9 and TRBJ2-7; 8 bases agree with TRBD2. The V and J ends lost 3 bases and 2 bases, in that order; junction bases with no gene match: 3. The CDR3 is 14 residues long. Germline V gene lookup returns CDR1 SEHNR and CDR2 FQNEAQ (reference sequence).

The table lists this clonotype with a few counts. The CDR3 protein is CSAKHRDGYTF. CDR3 nucleotide sequence: TGCAGTGCTAAACACAGGGATGGCTACACCTTC. The V gene is TRBV20-1, the J gene TRBJ1-2, with a tentative D call TRBD1 (6 bases). This CDR3 contains 11 residues. Germline V CDR1 and CDR2: DFQATT, SNEGSKA (reference sequence). Trimming removed 4 bases from V and 6 bases from J, with 9 bases in between.